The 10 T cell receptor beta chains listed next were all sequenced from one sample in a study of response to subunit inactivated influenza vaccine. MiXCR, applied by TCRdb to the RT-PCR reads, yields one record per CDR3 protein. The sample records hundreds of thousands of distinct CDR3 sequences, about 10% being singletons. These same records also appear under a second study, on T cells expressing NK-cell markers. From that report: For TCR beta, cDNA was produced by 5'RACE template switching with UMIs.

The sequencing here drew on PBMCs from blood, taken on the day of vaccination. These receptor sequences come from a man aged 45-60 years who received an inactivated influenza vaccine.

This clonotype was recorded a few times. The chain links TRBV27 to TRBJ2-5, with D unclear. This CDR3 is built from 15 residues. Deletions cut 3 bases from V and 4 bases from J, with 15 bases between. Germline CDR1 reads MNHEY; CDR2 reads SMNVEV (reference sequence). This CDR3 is CASSFGSLSRETQYF. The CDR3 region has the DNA TGTGCCAGCAGTTTCGGCAGTCTCTCCCGAGAGACCCAGTACTTC.

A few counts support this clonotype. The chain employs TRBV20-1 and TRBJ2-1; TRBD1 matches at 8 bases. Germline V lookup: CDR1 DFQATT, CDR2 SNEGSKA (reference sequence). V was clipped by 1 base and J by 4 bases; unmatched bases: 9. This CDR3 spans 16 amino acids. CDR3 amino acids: CSARGTGQDGYNEQFF. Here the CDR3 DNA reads TGCAGTGCTAGAGGGACGGGACAGGACGGGTACAATGAGCAGTTCTTC.

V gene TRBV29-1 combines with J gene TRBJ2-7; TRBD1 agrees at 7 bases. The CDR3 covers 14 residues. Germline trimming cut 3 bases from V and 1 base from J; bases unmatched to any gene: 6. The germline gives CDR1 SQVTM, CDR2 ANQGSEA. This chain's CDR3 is CSVDSGTDSYEQYF. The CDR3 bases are TGCAGCGTTGATTCCGGGACAGATTCCTACGAGCAGTACTTC.

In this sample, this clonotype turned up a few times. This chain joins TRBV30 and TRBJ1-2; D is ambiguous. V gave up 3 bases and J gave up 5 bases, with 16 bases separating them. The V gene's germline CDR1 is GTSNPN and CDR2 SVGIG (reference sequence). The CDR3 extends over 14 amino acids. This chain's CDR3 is CAWSGDPTDYGYTF. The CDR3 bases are TGTGCCTGGAGCGGAGATCCGACGGATTATGGCTACACCTTC.

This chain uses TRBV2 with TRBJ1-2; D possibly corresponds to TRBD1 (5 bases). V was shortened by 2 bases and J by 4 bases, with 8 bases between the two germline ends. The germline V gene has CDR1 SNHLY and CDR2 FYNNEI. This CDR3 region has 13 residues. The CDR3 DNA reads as TGTGCCAGCAGTGAATACAGGACCTATGGCTACACCTTC. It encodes CASSEYRTYGYTF.

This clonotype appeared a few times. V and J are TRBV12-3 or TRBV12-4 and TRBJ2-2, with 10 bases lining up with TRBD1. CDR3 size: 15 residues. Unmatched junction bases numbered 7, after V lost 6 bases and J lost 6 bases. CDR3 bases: TGTGCCAGCAGCCTAGGGGGACAGGGGTCCGGGGAGCTGTTTTTT. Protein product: CASSLGGQGSGELFF.

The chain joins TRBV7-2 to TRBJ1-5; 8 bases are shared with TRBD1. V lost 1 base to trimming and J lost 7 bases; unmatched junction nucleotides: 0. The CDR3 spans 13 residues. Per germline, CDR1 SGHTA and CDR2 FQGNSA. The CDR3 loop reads CASSLGQGQPQHF. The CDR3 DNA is TGTGCCAGCAGCTTAGGACAGGGGCAGCCCCAGCATTTT.

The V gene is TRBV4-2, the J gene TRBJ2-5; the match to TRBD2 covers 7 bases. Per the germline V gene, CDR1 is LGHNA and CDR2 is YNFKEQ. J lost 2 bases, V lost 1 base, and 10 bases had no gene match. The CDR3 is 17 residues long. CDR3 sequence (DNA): TGTGCCAGCAGCCAAGTAAGGGGCGGGAGTCTGCAAGAGACCCAGTACTTC. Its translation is CASSQVRGGSLQETQYF.

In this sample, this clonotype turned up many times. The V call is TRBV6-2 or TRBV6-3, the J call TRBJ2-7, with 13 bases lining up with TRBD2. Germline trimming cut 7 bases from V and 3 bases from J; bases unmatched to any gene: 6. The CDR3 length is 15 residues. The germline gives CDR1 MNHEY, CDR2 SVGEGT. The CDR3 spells CASKRLAGGLYEQYF. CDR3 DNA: TGTGCCAGCAAACGACTAGCGGGAGGCCTCTACGAGCAGTACTTC.

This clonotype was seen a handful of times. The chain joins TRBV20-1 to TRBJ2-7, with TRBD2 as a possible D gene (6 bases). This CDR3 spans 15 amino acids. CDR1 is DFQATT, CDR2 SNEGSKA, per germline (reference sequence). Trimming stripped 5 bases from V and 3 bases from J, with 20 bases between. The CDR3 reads CSAEEIAAADYEQYF. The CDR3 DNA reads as TGCAGTGCTGAAGAAATAGCGGCGGCGGACTACGAGCAGTACTTC.